Listed here is a single TCR beta chain. Germline assignment: CDR1 MNHEY and CDR2 SVGEGT. The CDR3 sequence is 15 residues long. V shed 2 bases and J shed 4 bases, with 12 bases lying between them. Unique molecular identifiers were incorporated into the prepared TCRbeta library. One entry per CDR3 protein, called by TCRdb with MiXCR from the PCR reads. The sample includes hundreds of thousands of distinct CDR3 sequences, about a sixth seen only once; the top ten take approximately 3%. This record comes from a study of T-cell reconstitution after alpha-beta-depleted transplantation in children. The sequencing here drew on PBMCs from the stem cell graft donor, taken from the stem cell graft. The gene calls are TRBV6-2 or TRBV6-3 and TRBJ2-1, with D possibly TRBD2 on 5 matching bases. This receptor was identified in a human donor who donated a stem cell graft to a child with acute lymphoblastic leukemia. The CDR3 region is CASSYSVSVYNEQFF. The CDR3 DNA sequence: TGTGCCAGCAGTTACAGCGTTAGCGTGTACAATGAGCAGTTCTTC.